This TCR beta chain was recorded in a study of T cells in Graves' hyperthyroidism and ophthalmopathy. Study results and caveats: Progression to ophthalmopathy was predicted a median of 6.5 months early.

Amplified TCR beta CDR3 regions came from RNA transcripts. HTBI primers were the set used in a first-round RT-PCR of the TCR CDR3. TCRdb reanalysed the multiplex PCR reads using MiXCR and keeps one entry per CDR3 protein. The sample holds about 700,000 distinct CDR3 sequences, 11% to 15% seen once. This clonotype was recorded many times. Its antigen is unknown. Losses at the gene ends were 6 bases for V and 3 bases for J; bases not matched to a gene: 5. The CDR3 extends over 13 amino acids. Those with hyperthyroidism were 18 to 65 years old, newly diagnosed, and ill for under 2 months. The chain joins TRBV12-3 or TRBV12-4 to TRBJ2-7, with 7 bases matching TRBD1. The source of this sequence is a woman aged 18-35 years with Graves' hyperthyroidism. The sequencing input was blood. The CDR3 here is CASSDRVFYEQYF. The CDR3 coding sequence is TGTGCCAGCAGCGACAGGGTCTTCTACGAGCAGTACTTC.